This T cell receptor beta chain was documented in a study of identical twins. TCRdb fed the 5' RACE reads into MiXCR, producing one record per CDR3 protein. Among about 530,000 distinct CDR3 sequences listed, over 12% were seen once. V was pared by 7 bases and J by 12 bases, with 16 bases between. The CDR3 contains 11 residues. Germline V gene data show CDR1 as MNHEY and CDR2 as SMNVEV (reference sequence). The sample was also reused in another study, on yellow fever vaccine responses in identical twins.

The clonotype comes from a woman aged 18-35 years in good health. The rearrangement joins TRBV27 to TRBJ2-7; D is tentatively TRBD1 or TRBD2 (5 bases each). Sequencing input: CD4+ T cells sorted from blood. CDR3 protein: CASKRGGPLYF. CDR3 DNA sequence: TGTGCCAGCAAGAGGGGTGGGCCGCTGTACTTC.